The clone carrying this T cell receptor beta chain was seen a few times. The CDR3 is made up of 14 amino acids. Trimming took 3 bases from V and 5 from J, leaving 11 bases between them. Per germline, CDR1 DFQATT and CDR2 SNEGSKA (reference sequence). As handled by the study authors: From reference gene primer amplification, estimates of nucleated cell counts were derived. Profiled with immunoSEQ multiplex PCR; TCRdb holds only in-frame clones, not every one. Clonal size and the V and J genes are those of that table, whereas D and trimming came from the DNA. The data show 200,000 to 250,000 clones, approximately 80% seen once. The data stem from a study of blood T cell repertoires in COVID-19.

Input material: peripheral blood. The chain combines TRBV20-1 with TRBJ1-6; maybe TRBD1 (6 bases). The clonotype originates from a woman between 45 and 60 years old with acute or convalescent COVID-19. The CDR3 DNA follows: TGCAGTGCTAGTGTGGGGGCGAATAATTCACCCCTCCACTTT. It specifies CSASVGANNSPLHF.